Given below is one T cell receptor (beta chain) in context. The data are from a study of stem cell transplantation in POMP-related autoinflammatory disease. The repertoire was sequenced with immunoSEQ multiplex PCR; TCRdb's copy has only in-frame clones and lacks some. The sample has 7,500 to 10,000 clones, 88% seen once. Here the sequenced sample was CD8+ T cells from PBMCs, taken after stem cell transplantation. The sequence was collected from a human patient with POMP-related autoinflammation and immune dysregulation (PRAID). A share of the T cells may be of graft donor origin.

The CDR3 loop reads CASSLVYEQFF. The DNA for the CDR3 is TGTGCCAGCAGCTTAGTATATGAGCAGTTCTTC. V and J are TRBV11-2 and TRBJ2-1; D is uncertain. V was trimmed by 1 base and J by 8 bases, leaving 3 bases between them. Germline CDR1 is SGHAT and CDR2 is FQNNGV. The CDR3 has 11 residues.